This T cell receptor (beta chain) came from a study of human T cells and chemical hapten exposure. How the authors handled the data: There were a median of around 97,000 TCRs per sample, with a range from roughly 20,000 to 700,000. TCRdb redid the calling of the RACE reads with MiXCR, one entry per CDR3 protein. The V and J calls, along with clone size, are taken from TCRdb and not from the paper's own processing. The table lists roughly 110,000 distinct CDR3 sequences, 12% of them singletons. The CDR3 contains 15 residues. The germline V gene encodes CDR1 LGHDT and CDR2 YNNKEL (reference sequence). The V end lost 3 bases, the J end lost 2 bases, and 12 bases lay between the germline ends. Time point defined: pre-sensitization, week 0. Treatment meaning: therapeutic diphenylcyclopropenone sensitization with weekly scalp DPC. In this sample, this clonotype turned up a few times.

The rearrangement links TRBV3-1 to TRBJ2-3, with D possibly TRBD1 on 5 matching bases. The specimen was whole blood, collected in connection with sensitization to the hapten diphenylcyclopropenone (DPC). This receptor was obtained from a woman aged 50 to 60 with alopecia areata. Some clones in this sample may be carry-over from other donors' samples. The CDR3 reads CASSHRQSPTDTQYF. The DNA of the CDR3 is TGTGCCAGCAGCCACCGACAGAGCCCCACAGATACGCAGTATTTT.